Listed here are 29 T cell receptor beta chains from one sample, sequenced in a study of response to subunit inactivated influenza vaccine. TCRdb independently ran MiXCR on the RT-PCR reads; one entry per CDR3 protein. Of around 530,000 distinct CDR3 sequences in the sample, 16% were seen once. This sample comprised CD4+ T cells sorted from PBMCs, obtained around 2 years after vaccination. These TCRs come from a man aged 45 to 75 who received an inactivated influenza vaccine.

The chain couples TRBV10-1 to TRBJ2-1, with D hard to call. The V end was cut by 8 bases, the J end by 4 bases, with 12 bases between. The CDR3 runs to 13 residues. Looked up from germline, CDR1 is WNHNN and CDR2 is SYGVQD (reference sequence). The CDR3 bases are TGCGCCAGCGGACCCTCATTATACAATGAGCAGTTCTTC. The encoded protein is CASGPSLYNEQFF.

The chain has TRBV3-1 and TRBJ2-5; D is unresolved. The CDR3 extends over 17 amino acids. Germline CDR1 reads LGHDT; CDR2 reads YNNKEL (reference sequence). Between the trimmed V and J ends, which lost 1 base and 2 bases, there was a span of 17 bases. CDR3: CASSQGPTSFRQETQYF. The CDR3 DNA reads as TGTGCCAGCAGCCAAGGTCCCACCTCCTTTAGGCAAGAGACCCAGTACTTC.

The CDR3 region is CASSSSPTRYTDTQYF. For the CDR3, the DNA is TGTGCCAGCAGCTCGAGCCCTACGCGGTACACAGATACGCAGTATTTT. The chain links TRBV7-9 to TRBJ2-3; D gene unclear. The germline V gene has CDR1 SEHNR and CDR2 FQNEAQ (reference sequence). V was clipped by 4 bases and J by 2 bases, with 16 bases between them. The CDR3 loop spans 16 amino acids. Full variable domain (outside the CDR3, taken from reference TRBV7-9 and TRBJ2-3): DTGVSQNPRHKITKRGQNVTFRCDPISEHNRLYWYRQTLGQGPEFLTYFQNEAQLEKSRLLSDRFSAERPKGSFSTLEIQRTEQGDSAMYLCASSSSPTRYTDTQYFGPGTRLTVL.

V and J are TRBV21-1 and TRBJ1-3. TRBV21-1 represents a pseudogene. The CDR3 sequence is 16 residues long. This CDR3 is CASSKLLDNSGNTIYF. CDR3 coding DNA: TGTGCCAGCAGCAAACTCTTAGACAACTCTGGAAACACCATATATTTT.

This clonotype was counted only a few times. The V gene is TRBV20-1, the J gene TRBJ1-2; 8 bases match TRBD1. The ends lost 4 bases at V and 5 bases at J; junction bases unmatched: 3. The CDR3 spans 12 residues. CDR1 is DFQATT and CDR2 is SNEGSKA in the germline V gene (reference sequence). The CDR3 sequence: CSATGGAYGYTF. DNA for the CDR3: TGCAGTGCTACAGGGGGCGCTTATGGCTACACCTTC.

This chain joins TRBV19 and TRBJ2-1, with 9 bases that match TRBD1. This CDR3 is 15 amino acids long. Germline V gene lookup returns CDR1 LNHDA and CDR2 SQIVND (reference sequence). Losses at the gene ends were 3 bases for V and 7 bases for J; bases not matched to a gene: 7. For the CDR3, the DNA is TGTGCCAGTAGTATGGGGACAGGGTGGTCTAATGAGCAGTTCTTC. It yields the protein CASSMGTGWSNEQFF. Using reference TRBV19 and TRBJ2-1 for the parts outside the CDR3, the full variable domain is DGGITQSPKYLFRKEGQNVTLSCEQNLNHDAMYWYRQDPGQGLRLIYYSQIVNDFQKGDIAEGYSVSREKKESFPLTVTSAQKNPTAFYLCASSMGTGWSNEQFFGPGTRLTVL.

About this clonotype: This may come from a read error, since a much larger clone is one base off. CDR3 protein: CSAQGQVISYGYTF. CDR3 sequence (DNA): TGCAGTGCTCAGGGACAGGTGATCTCCTATGGCTACACCTTC. This chain uses TRBV20-1 with TRBJ1-2; 8 bases are shared with TRBD1. The CDR3 extends over 14 amino acids. V was clipped by 5 bases and J by 4 bases; unmatched bases: 9. Germline V gives CDR1 DFQATT, CDR2 SNEGSKA (reference sequence).

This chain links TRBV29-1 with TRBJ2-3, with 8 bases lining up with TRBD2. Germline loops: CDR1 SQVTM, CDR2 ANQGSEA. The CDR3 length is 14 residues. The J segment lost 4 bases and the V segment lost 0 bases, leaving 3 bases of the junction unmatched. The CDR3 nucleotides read TGCAGCGTTGAAGAACTAGCGGCGGCAGATACGCAGTATTTT. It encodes CSVEELAAADTQYF.

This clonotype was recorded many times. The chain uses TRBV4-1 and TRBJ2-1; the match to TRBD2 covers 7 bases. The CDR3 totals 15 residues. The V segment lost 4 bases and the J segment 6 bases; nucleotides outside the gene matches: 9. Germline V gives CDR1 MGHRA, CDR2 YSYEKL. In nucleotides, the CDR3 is TGCGCCAGCAGCCCGACTAGCACAGTTTTCAATGAGCAGTTCTTC. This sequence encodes CASSPTSTVFNEQFF.

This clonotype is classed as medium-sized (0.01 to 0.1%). The CDR3 nucleotides are TGCAGTGCTAGGTCGGACAGCCCGAACACCGGGGAGCTGTTTTTT. As protein: CSARSDSPNTGELFF. V and J are TRBV20-1 and TRBJ2-2; D is perhaps TRBD1 (6 bases). The V gene's germline CDR1 is DFQATT and CDR2 SNEGSKA (reference sequence). There are 15 residues in the CDR3. The V end lost 3 bases, the J end lost 0 bases, and 11 bases lay between the germline ends.

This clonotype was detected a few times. CDR3 in amino acids: CSVWPSSANTGELFF. CDR3 in DNA: TGCAGCGTTTGGCCATCTAGCGCGAACACCGGGGAGCTGTTTTTT. The V call is TRBV29-1, the J call TRBJ2-2; tentatively, D is TRBD2 (6 bases). Per the germline V gene, CDR1 is SQVTM and CDR2 is ANQGSEA. The CDR3 spans 15 residues. V dropped 5 bases and J dropped 0 bases, with 13 bases sitting between them.

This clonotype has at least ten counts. The CDR3 DNA follows: TGTGCCAGCAGCCAAGCGGGACTAACCGGGGAGCTGTTTTTT. Translated: CASSQAGLTGELFF. The chain joins TRBV4-2 to TRBJ2-2, with 7 bases fitting TRBD2. Germline CDR1 reads LGHNA; CDR2 reads YNFKEQ. The CDR3 runs to 14 residues. The V and J ends lost 1 base and 5 bases, in that order; junction bases with no gene match: 1.

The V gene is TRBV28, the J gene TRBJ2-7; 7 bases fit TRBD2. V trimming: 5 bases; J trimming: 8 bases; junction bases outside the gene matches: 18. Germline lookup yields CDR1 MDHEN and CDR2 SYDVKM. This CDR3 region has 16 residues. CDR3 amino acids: CASSRDPSGALYKQYF. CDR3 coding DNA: TGTGCCAGCAGTCGTGACCCGAGCGGGGCGCTTTACAAGCAGTACTTC.

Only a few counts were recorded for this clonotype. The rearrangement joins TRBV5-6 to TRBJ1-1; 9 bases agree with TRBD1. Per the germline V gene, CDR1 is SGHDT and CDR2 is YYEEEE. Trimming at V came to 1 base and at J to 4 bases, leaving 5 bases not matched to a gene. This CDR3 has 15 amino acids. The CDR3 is CASSLRDREGTEAFF. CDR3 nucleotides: TGTGCCAGCAGCTTGCGGGACAGGGAGGGCACTGAAGCTTTCTTT.

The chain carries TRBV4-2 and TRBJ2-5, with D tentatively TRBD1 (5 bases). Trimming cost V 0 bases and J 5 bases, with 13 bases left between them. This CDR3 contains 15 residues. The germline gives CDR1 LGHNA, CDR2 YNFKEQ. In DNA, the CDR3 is TGTGCCAGCAGCCAAGATCTCTCGACAGCCGAGACCCAGTACTTC. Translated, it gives CASSQDLSTAETQYF.

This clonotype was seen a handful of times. The DNA of the CDR3 is TGTGCCAGCGGAATACAGGGAGGTAGCACAGATACGCAGTATTTT. This encodes CASGIQGGSTDTQYF. The V and J genes are TRBV5-5 and TRBJ2-3, with D perhaps matching TRBD1 or TRBD2 (6 bases each). The CDR3 totals 15 residues. CDR1 SGHKS and CDR2 YYEKEE come from the germline V gene (reference sequence). V was shortened by 7 bases and J by 0 bases, with 15 bases between the two germline ends. The full variable domain, its missing parts supplied by reference TRBV5-5 and TRBJ2-3, is DAGVTQSPTHLIKTRGQQVTLRCSPISGHKSVSWYQQVLGQGPQFIFQYYEKEERGRGNFPDRFSARQFPNYSSELNVNALLLGDSALYLCASGIQGGSTDTQYFGPGTRLTVL.

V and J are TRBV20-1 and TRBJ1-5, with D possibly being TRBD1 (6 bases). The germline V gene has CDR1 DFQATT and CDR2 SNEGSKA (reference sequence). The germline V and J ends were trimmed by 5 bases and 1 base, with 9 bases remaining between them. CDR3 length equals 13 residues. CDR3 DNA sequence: TGCAGTGCTCCGGGACACAGCAATCAGCCCCAGCATTTT. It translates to CSAPGHSNQPQHF.

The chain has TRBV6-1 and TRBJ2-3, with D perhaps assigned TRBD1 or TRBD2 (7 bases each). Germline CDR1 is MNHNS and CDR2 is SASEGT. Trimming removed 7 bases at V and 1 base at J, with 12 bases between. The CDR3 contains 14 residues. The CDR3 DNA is TGTGCCAGCAAGGGGGGGACAGGCACAGATACGCAGTATTTT. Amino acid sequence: CASKGGTGTDTQYF.

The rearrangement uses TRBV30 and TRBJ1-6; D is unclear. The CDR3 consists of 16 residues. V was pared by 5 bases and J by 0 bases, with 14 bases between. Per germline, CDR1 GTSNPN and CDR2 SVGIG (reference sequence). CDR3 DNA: TGTGCCTGGGGGCATGGCTCGGGCTCCTATAATTCACCCCTCCACTTT. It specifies CAWGHGSGSYNSPLHF.

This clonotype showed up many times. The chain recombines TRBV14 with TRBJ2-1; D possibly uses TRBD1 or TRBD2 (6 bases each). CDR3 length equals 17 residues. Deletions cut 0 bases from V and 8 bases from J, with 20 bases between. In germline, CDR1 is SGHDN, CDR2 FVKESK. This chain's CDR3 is CASSQDLVGGALDEQFF. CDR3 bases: TGTGCCAGCAGCCAAGATCTTGTCGGGGGCGCTTTGGATGAGCAGTTCTTC.

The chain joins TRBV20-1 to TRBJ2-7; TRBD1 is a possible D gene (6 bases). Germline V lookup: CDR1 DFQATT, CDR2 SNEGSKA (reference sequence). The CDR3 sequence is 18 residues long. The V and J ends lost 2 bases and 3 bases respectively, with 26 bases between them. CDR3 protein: CSARPPAHHRAAGYEQYF. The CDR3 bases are TGCAGTGCTAGACCCCCGGCCCATCACAGGGCTGCGGGCTACGAGCAGTACTTC.

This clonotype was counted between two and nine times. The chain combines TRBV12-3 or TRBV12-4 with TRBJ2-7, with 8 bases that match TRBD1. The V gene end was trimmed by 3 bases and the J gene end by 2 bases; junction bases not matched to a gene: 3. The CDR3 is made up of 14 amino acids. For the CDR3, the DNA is TGTGCCAGCAGTTTGGGACAGGTTCCCTACGAGCAGTACTTC. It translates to CASSLGQVPYEQYF.

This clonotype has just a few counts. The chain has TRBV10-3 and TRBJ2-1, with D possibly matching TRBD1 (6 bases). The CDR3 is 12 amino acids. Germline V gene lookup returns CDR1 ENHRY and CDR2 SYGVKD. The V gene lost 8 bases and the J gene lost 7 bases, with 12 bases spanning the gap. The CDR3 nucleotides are TGTGCCATCGGCGGACAGATTAATGAGCAGTTCTTC. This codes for CAIGGQINEQFF.

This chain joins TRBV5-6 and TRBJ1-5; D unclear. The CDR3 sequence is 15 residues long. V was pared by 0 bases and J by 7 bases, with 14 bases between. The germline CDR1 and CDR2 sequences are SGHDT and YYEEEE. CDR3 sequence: CASSLGGQSEQPQHF. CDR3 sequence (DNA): TGTGCCAGCAGCTTGGGAGGGCAGAGCGAGCAGCCCCAGCATTTT.

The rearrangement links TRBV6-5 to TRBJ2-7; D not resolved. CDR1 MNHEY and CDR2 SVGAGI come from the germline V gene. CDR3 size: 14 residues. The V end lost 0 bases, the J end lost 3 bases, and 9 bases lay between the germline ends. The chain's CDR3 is CASSYSYDNYEQYF. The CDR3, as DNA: TGTGCCAGCAGTTACTCGTATGACAACTACGAGCAGTACTTC.

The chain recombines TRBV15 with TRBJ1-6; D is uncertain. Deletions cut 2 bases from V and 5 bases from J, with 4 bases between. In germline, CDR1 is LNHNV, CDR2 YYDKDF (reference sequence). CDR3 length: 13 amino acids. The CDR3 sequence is CATSRRNNSPLHF. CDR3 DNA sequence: TGTGCCACCAGCAGACGCAATAATTCACCCCTCCACTTT. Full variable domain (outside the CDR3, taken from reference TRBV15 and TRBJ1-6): DAMVIQNPRYQVTQFGKPVTLSCSQTLNHNVMYWYQQKSSQAPKLLFHYYDKDFNNEADTPDNFQSRRPNTSFCFLDIRSPGLGDTAMYLCATSRRNNSPLHFGNGTRLTVT.

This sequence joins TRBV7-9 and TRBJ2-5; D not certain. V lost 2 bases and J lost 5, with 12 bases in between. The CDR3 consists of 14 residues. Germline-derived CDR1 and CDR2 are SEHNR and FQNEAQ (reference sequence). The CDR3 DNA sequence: TGTGCCAGCAGCTTACTGGGCAGTCAGGAGACCCAGTACTTC. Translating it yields CASSLLGSQETQYF.

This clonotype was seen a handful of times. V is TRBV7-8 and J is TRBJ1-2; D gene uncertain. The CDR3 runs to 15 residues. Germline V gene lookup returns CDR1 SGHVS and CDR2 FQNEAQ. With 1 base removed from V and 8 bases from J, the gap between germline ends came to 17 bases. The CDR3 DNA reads TGTGCCAGCAGCTTAGAACTGGGCAGGCCGCGGGGCTACACCTTC. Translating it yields CASSLELGRPRGYTF.

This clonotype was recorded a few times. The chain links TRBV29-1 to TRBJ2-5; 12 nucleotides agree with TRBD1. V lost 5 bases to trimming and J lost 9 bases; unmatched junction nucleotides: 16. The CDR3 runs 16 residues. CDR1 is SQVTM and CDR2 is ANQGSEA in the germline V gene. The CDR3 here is CSVQTWDRGPSTAQYF. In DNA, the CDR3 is TGCAGCGTTCAGACCTGGGACAGGGGGCCGAGTACGGCCCAGTACTTC.